This T cell receptor (beta chain) was documented in a study of blood T cell repertoires in COVID-19 (dated by TCRdb to between 2020 and 2021). Background on the whole study: The collaborator samples originated in the United States, Italy and Spain and spanned the acute and convalescent phases of COVID-19. The prospective study material was composed of cDNA or gDNA derived from T cells, B-cell-depleted T cells, or PBMCs. Nearly every sample came with metadata listing a de-identified subject ID, COVID-19 status, age in years and sex. The dataset comprised deeply sampled blood TCRbeta repertoires from subjects exposed to, actively infected with, or recovered from COVID-19. Samples were obtained from the ongoing ImmuneRACE study (first 160 participants) and from approximately 1,200 subjects provided by 6 global collaborators. HLA class I and class II types, where available, came from metadata supplied by the sample provider rather than from assay-based typing. The repertoires were released in a freely available public database meant as a resource for research on the immune response to SARS-CoV-2.

Looking up the germline V gene yields CDR1 KGHDR and CDR2 SFDVKD. Trimming takes 10 bases from V and 0 bases from J, and the germline ends sit 15 bases apart. Measured from the cysteine to the phenylalanine, the CDR3 is 15 residues long. Only the CDR3 region is kept as DNA, spanning 45 bases read in frame from base 1. Of note for this clone: The specificity of this receptor is unknown. No base quality information exists; no much larger clone differs at one position.

Whole blood was collected in K2EDTA tubes by collaborating institutions according to the institutions' own protocols. For TCRbeta analysis, collaborator samples were shipped as frozen whole blood, as isolated PBMCs, or as DNA extracted from either sample type. TCRbeta CDR3 regions were amplified from genomic DNA by means of the immunoSEQ Assay, a bias-controlled multiplex PCR. In the paper's pipeline: The number of nucleated cells in each sample was estimated from the amplification of reference gene primers within the assay. Sequence reads were collapsed and filtered to measure the absolute abundance of every unique TCRbeta CDR3 rearrangement. For each sample, productive Simpson clonality was calculated by taking the square root of Simpson's diversity index across productive rearrangements. Drawn from immuneACCESS, this table holds only the in-frame rearrangements with V and J called that TCRdb kept. Clones are partly lost; checked studies trace under half to an unresolved V gene and leave the rest unexplained. That table gives V, J and clone size, and the DNA gave D and trimming. The sample contains tens of thousands of clones, 80% to 90% of them found a single time. The ten largest account for roughly 1.4% of the sample.

Here is what the overall study found, with its caveats: Clinical and demographic metadata were provided uncurated, with the amount varying by source and participant.

The sample was peripheral blood. This chain is built from TRBV24-1 and TRBJ2-1; a tentative D call is TRBD1 (5 bases match). The receptor was derived from an older woman with acute or convalescent COVID-19. This receptor carries the CDR3 CATEDTGSSYNEQFF. The DNA sequence is given as TGTGCCACAGAGGATACAGGAAGCTCCTACAATGAGCAGTTCTTC.